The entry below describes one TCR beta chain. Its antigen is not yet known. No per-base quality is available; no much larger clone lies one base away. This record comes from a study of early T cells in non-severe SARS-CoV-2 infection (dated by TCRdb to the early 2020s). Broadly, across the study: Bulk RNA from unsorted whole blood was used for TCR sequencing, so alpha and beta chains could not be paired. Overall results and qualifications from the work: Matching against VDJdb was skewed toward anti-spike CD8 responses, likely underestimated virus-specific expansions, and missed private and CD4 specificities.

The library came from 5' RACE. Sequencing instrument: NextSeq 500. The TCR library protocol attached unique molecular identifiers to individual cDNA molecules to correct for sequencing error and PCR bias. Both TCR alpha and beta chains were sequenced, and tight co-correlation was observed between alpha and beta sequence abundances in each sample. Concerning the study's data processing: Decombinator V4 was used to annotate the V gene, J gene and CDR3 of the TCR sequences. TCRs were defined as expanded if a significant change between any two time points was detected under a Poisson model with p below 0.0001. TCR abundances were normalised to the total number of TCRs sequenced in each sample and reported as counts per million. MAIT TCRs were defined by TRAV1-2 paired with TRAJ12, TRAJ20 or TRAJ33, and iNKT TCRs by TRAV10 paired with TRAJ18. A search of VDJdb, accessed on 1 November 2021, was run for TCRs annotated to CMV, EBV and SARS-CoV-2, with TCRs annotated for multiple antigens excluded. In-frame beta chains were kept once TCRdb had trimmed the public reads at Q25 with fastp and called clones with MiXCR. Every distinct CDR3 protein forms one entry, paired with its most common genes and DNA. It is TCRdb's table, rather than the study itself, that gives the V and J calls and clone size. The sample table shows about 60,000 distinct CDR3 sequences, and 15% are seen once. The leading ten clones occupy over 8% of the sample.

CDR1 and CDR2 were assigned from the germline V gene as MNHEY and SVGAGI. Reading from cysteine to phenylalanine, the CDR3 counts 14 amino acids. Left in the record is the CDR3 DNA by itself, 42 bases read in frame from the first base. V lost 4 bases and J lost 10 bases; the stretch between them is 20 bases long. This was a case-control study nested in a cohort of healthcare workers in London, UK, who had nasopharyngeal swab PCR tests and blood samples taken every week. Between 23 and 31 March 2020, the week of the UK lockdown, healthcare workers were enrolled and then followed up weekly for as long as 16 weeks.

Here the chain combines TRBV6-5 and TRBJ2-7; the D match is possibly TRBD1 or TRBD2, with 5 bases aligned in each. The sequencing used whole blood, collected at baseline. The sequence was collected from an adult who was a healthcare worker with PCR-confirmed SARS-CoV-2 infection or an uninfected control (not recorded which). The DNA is TGTGCCAGCAGTTCAGGGACGCCGAGAGGTTACCAGTACTTC. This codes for CASSSGTPRGYQYF.